The source of this T cell receptor (beta chain) is a study of cytomegalovirus exposure and HLA in healthy donors. Researchers ran the PCR with 60 Vbeta and 13 Jbeta primers. The method was immunoSEQ multiplex PCR; TCRdb's version includes in-frame clones alone and lacks a portion of them. This table has roughly 170,000 clones, more than 70% appearing once. CDR3 length: 9 residues. V was shortened by 5 bases and J by 7 bases, with 3 bases between the two germline ends. CDR1 and CDR2 (germline): DFQATT, SNEGSKA (reference sequence). Sequencing was carried out using PBMCs. The chain has TRBV20-1 and TRBJ2-1, with D unresolved. The clonotype originates from a male donor in good health and CMV-seronegative. The CDR3 reads CSARNEQFF. CDR3 nucleotides: TGCAGTGCTCGTAATGAGCAGTTCTTC.